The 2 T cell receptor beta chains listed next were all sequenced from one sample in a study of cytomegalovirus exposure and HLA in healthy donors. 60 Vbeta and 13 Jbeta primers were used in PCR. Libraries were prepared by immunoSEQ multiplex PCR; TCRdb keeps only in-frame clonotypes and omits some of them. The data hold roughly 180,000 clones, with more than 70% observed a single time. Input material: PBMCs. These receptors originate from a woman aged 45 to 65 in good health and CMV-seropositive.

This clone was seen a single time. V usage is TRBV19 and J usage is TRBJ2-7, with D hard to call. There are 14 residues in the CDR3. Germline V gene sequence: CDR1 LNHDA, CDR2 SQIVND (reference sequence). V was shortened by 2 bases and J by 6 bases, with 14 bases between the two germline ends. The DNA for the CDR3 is TGTGCCAGTAGTATAAGTGCGCAGACTGCCGAGCAGTACTTC. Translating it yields CASSISAQTAEQYF.

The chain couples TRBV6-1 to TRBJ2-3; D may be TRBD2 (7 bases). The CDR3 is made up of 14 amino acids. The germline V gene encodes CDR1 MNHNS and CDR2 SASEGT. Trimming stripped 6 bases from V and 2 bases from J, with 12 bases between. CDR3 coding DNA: TGTGCCAGCAGCGGCGGGGGCCTCACAGATACGCAGTATTTT. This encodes CASSGGGLTDTQYF.